A single sample is the source of the 27 T cell receptor beta chains below, sequenced in a study of identical twins (dated by TCRdb to about 2016). The protocol used for the library was 5' RACE. These reads were obtained on an Illumina HiSeq 2000. The raw public reads went through TCRdb reprocessing: fastp at Q25, MiXCR clone calling, in-frame beta chains kept. Each entry merges the rows of one CDR3 protein and shows their most common DNA and genes. The sample profile shows approximately 230,000 distinct CDR3 sequences; 6.5% of them were found once. More than 14% of the sample lies in the top ten. A further study also used this sample, focusing on T cells expressing NK-cell markers.

Sequencing used CD8+ T cells sorted from blood. These receptors all stem from a woman between 18 and 29 years old in good health.

This clonotype came up a few times. The chain recombines TRBV9 with TRBJ2-2; D gene ambiguous. The CDR3 has 13 amino acids. CDR1 SGDLS and CDR2 YYNGEE come from the germline V gene. Trimming removed 2 bases at V and 5 bases at J, with 7 bases between. The CDR3 region has the DNA TGTGCCAGCAGCGTCTTAGGTACCGGGGAGCTGTTTTTT. Translation: CASSVLGTGELFF. Combining the CDR3 with reference TRBV9 and TRBJ2-2 gives the whole variable domain DSGVTQTPKHLITATGQRVTLRCSPRSGDLSVYWYQQSLDQGLQFLIQYYNGEERAKGNILERFSAQQFPDLHSELNLSSLELGDSALYFCASSVLGTGELFFGEGSRLTVL.

This clonotype was seen a handful of times. The chain employs TRBV9 and TRBJ1-1; tentative D call: TRBD1 (5 bases). V was cut by 1 base and J by 4 bases, with 14 bases left in between. CDR3 size: 15 residues. Germline V CDR1 and CDR2: SGDLS, YYNGEE. Written as DNA, the CDR3 is TGTGCCAGCAGCGTAATCAGAACCGGGGGCACTGAAGCTTTCTTT. Translating it yields CASSVIRTGGTEAFF. Combining the CDR3 with reference TRBV9 and TRBJ1-1 gives the whole variable domain DSGVTQTPKHLITATGQRVTLRCSPRSGDLSVYWYQQSLDQGLQFLIQYYNGEERAKGNILERFSAQQFPDLHSELNLSSLELGDSALYFCASSVIRTGGTEAFFGQGTRLTVV.

This clonotype appeared a few times. The V and J genes are TRBV27 and TRBJ2-7; TRBD1 aligns across 7 bases. CDR1 is MNHEY and CDR2 is SMNVEV in the germline V gene (reference sequence). V shed 6 bases, J shed 0 bases, and the junction held 8 bases outside the gene matches. The length of the CDR3 is 15 residues. Written as DNA, the CDR3 is TGTGCCAGCAGCCTAACAGGGGCGGGCTCCTACGAGCAGTACTTC. It codes for CASSLTGAGSYEQYF.

This clonotype was seen repeatedly, ten times or more. This chain links TRBV29-1 with TRBJ1-2; possible D gene TRBD1, 6 bases. The ends were cut back, 1 base at V and 8 bases at J, with 14 bases in the middle. Germline V gives CDR1 SQVTM, CDR2 ANQGSEA. The CDR3 spans 13 residues. The CDR3 DNA is TGCAGCGTTGAAGGCAGGGGTTCGGAAGGCTACACCTTC. Its translation: CSVEGRGSEGYTF. Together with reference TRBV29-1 and TRBJ1-2, the CDR3 gives the full variable domain: SAVISQKPSRDICQRGTSLTIQCQVDSQVTMMFWYRQQPGQSLTLIATANQGSEATYESGFVIDKFPISRPNLTFSTLTVSNMSPEDSSIYLCSVEGRGSEGYTFGSGTRLTVV.

This clonotype appeared many times. The chain uses TRBV12-3 or TRBV12-4 and TRBJ2-1; possibly TRBD1 or TRBD2 for D (5 bases each). The V end was cut by 9 bases, the J end by 6 bases, with 12 bases between. The CDR3 consists of 12 residues. Here the CDR3 DNA reads TGTGCCAGTGGGACGGTTCCCAATGAGCAGTTCTTC. As protein: CASGTVPNEQFF.

This clonotype was seen a few times. The V gene is TRBV10-3, the J gene TRBJ1-2; D not certain. In germline, CDR1 is ENHRY, CDR2 SYGVKD. Trimming stripped 6 bases from V and 4 bases from J, with 12 bases between. CDR3 size: 13 residues. This chain's CDR3 is CAISKDGSYGYTF. The CDR3 DNA is TGTGCCATCAGCAAGGACGGGAGCTATGGCTACACCTTC.

This clonotype was seen at least ten times. The chain carries TRBV3-1 and TRBJ2-3, with a weak D call TRBD2 (7 bases). The CDR3 sequence is 15 residues long. V dropped 5 bases and J dropped 1 base, with 13 bases sitting between them. Germline V gene data show CDR1 as LGHDT and CDR2 as YNNKEL (reference sequence). In DNA, the CDR3 is TGTGCCAGCAGCTTCCGCGGGGGCGGCACAGATACGCAGTATTTT. Encoded protein: CASSFRGGGTDTQYF.

There are a few counts of this clonotype. DNA of the CDR3: TGTGCCAGCAGTGAAGAGACCTGGGGATTCTCAGATACGCAGTATTTT. As protein: CASSEETWGFSDTQYF. This chain uses TRBV6-1 with TRBJ2-3; D is undetermined. CDR1 and CDR2 from the germline V gene are MNHNS and SASEGT. V lost 1 base and J 4 bases, leaving 15 bases between the germline ends. The CDR3 consists of 16 residues.

This clonotype has just a few counts. The chain links TRBV4-2 to TRBJ1-5; no reliable D call. The length of the CDR3 is 13 residues. Germline CDR1 LGHNA, CDR2 YNFKEQ. Trimming cost V 0 bases and J 7 bases, with 7 bases left between them. The CDR3 region has the DNA TGTGCCAGCAGCCAAGATCTGGGGCAGCCCCAGCATTTT. This translates into CASSQDLGQPQHF.

This clonotype was detected only a few times. The chain carries TRBV7-9 and TRBJ2-3; D tentatively reads TRBD1 or TRBD2 (5 bases each). This CDR3 is 15 amino acids long. Germline V lookup: CDR1 SEHNR, CDR2 FQNEAQ (reference sequence). V lost 5 bases to trimming and J lost 2 bases, with 14 bases between them. The CDR3 sequence is CASSPTTDYTDTQYF. In nucleotides, the CDR3 is TGTGCCAGCAGCCCGACGACAGACTACACAGATACGCAGTATTTT.

This clonotype was detected ten times or more. V gene TRBV7-9 combines with J gene TRBJ2-7, with D tentatively TRBD2 (5 bases). This CDR3 has 14 residues. V lost 4 bases and J lost 6, with 16 bases in between. CDR1 and CDR2 from the germline V gene are SEHNR and FQNEAQ (reference sequence). CDR3 sequence: CASSSFTSVGEQYF. As DNA, the CDR3 is TGTGCCAGCAGCTCTTTCACTAGTGTTGGCGAGCAGTACTTC.

The CDR3 nucleotides read TGTGCCAGCAGCTTATTTGGTAGCGGTCGGGCTTTGAACACCGGGGAGCTGTTTTTT. It codes for CASSLFGSGRALNTGELFF. The chain combines TRBV11-2 with TRBJ2-2, with TRBD2 as a possible D gene (6 bases). The CDR3 totals 19 residues. Trimming removed 2 bases from V and 1 base from J, with 20 bases in between. Germline assignment: CDR1 SGHAT and CDR2 FQNNGV.

This chain connects TRBV4-3 to TRBJ2-7; D tentatively fits TRBD1 or TRBD2 (5 bases each). CDR3 size: 14 residues. Germline V gene lookup returns CDR1 LGHNA and CDR2 YSLEER. Trimming took off 0 bases at V and 6 bases at J, with 12 bases between the two ends. The CDR3, as DNA: TGCGCCAGCAGCCAAGACCACGTCGGGACCGAGCAGTACTTC. Residues: CASSQDHVGTEQYF.

This clonotype turned up a few times. V gene TRBV20-1 combines with J gene TRBJ2-3; D gene unclear. Germline values: CDR1 DFQATT, CDR2 SNEGSKA (reference sequence). CDR3 size: 13 residues. V lost 6 bases to trimming and J lost 1 base, with 11 bases between them. The CDR3 here is CSATGRGTDTQYF. The CDR3 DNA follows: TGCAGTGCCACGGGTAGAGGCACAGATACGCAGTATTTT.

This clonotype has more than one count but fewer than ten. The chain recombines TRBV4-3 with TRBJ1-4; D is undetermined. The ends were cut back, 0 bases at V and 7 bases at J, with 15 bases in the middle. This CDR3 comprises 16 residues. Germline V gene data show CDR1 as LGHNA and CDR2 as YSLEER. CDR3 sequence reads: CASSQDGRAETEKLFF. The CDR3 region has the DNA TGCGCCAGCAGCCAAGATGGCCGGGCAGAGACTGAAAAACTGTTTTTT.

This clonotype was found many times. CDR3 residues: CASTPDRLVTGELFF. As DNA, the CDR3 is TGTGCCAGCACCCCAGACAGGCTGGTCACCGGGGAGCTGTTTTTT. The chain is built from TRBV12-3 or TRBV12-4 and TRBJ2-2, with D possibly being TRBD1 (6 bases). The CDR3 loop spans 15 amino acids. Trimming pared 7 bases from V and 4 bases from J, leaving 16 bases between.

The gene calls are TRBV20-1 and TRBJ2-7, with 7 bases matching TRBD1. CDR3 size: 16 residues. J gave up 3 bases and V 5 bases, and 16 bases lay outside the gene matches. In germline, CDR1 is DFQATT, CDR2 SNEGSKA (reference sequence). CDR3 sequence (DNA): TGCAGTGCTCGGGATATTGCCGGGACAGAGGTCTACGAGCAGTACTTC. It codes for CSARDIAGTEVYEQYF.

The table lists this clonotype with a few counts. This chain joins TRBV6-1 and TRBJ2-1; TRBD1 is a possible D gene (6 bases). The CDR3 loop spans 13 amino acids. Trimming shortened V by 6 bases and J by 10 bases, and 16 bases separated the two germline ends. Germline CDR1 and CDR2: MNHNS and SASEGT. The CDR3 region is CASSPKTGREQFF. DNA for the CDR3: TGTGCCAGCAGCCCGAAGACAGGAAGAGAGCAGTTCTTC.

A few counts support this clonotype. The chain joins TRBV6-4 to TRBJ1-1, with D possibly matching TRBD1 (6 bases). This CDR3 spans 15 amino acids. V dropped 3 bases and J dropped 0 bases, with 11 bases sitting between them. The germline gives CDR1 MRHNA, CDR2 SNTAGT. The CDR3 sequence is CASSEKGGLNTEAFF. Here the CDR3 DNA reads TGTGCCAGCAGTGAAAAGGGGGGGTTGAACACTGAAGCTTTCTTT.

This clonotype was counted between two and nine times. The rearrangement links TRBV12-3 or TRBV12-4 to TRBJ1-1; tentatively, D is TRBD1 (6 bases). Trimming cost V 0 bases and J 4 bases, with 12 bases left between them. CDR3 size: 15 residues. Written as DNA, the CDR3 is TGTGCCAGCAGTTTAGCGGGGGCGGGGATCACTGAAGCTTTCTTT. It is translated as CASSLAGAGITEAFF.

This clonotype was observed many times. The chain joins TRBV6-2 or TRBV6-3 to TRBJ2-5, with a possible D match to TRBD2 (5 bases). Trimming took 5 bases from V and 3 from J, leaving 10 bases between them. Germline V gives CDR1 MNHEY, CDR2 SVGEGT. CDR3 size: 13 residues. CDR3 loop: CASSQLVEETQYF. CDR3 DNA sequence: TGTGCCAGCAGTCAACTAGTTGAAGAGACCCAGTACTTC.

This clonotype was found a few times. This chain uses TRBV3-1 with TRBJ2-2, with 12 nucleotides matching TRBD2. The CDR3 is 19 residues long. Losses at the gene ends were 4 bases for V and 5 bases for J; bases not matched to a gene: 14. CDR1 LGHDT and CDR2 YNNKEL come from the germline V gene (reference sequence). The DNA of the CDR3 is TGTGCCAGCAGCCGCGTCGGGCTAGCGGGGGGGCTACGGACCGGGGAGCTGTTTTTT. It specifies CASSRVGLAGGLRTGELFF.

This rearrangement joins TRBV12-3 or TRBV12-4 to TRBJ2-2, with D unclear. The V and J ends lost 2 bases and 1 base respectively, with 8 bases between them. The CDR3 consists of 15 residues. CDR3 loop: CASSLIFLNTGELFF. CDR3 DNA sequence: TGTGCCAGCAGTTTAATCTTCCTGAACACCGGGGAGCTGTTTTTT.

The rearrangement links TRBV2 to TRBJ2-5, with 7 bases that match TRBD2. From germline, CDR1 is SNHLY and CDR2 FYNNEI. The CDR3 loop spans 15 amino acids. V was pared by 8 bases and J by 5 bases, with 14 bases of the junction left unmatched. The CDR3 here is CASSPGGNGLETQYF. The CDR3 bases are TGTGCCAGCTCCCCCGGGGGGAATGGATTGGAGACCCAGTACTTC.

The genes are TRBV4-2 and TRBJ2-7; no clear D. Trimming stripped 0 bases from V and 2 bases from J, with 17 bases between. This CDR3 comprises 17 residues. From germline, CDR1 is LGHNA and CDR2 YNFKEQ. The CDR3 is CASSQEPRVDLTYEQYF. For the CDR3, the DNA is TGTGCCAGCAGCCAAGAGCCCCGGGTCGACCTTACCTACGAGCAGTACTTC.

The rearrangement links TRBV12-3 or TRBV12-4 to TRBJ2-1, with D maybe TRBD1 (6 bases). The CDR3 has 17 amino acids. V was cut by 3 bases and J by 5 bases, with 20 bases left in between. For the CDR3, the DNA is TGTGCCAGCAGTTTCGGGACACGAGTAACCACCGACAATGAGCAGTTCTTC. Amino acids: CASSFGTRVTTDNEQFF.

V gene TRBV4-3 combines with J gene TRBJ2-1; D may be TRBD1 (6 bases). Trimming removed 0 bases at V and 5 bases at J, with 8 bases between. This CDR3 region has 14 residues. Looked up from germline, CDR1 is LGHNA and CDR2 is YSLEER. The CDR3 protein is CASSQDPGDNEQFF. The CDR3 DNA follows: TGCGCCAGCAGCCAAGATCCAGGGGACAATGAGCAGTTCTTC.